This T cell receptor beta chain was retrieved from a study of T cells in Graves' hyperthyroidism and ophthalmopathy. Study outcomes and limitations: Peripheral blood also featured most of the thyroid clonotypes expanded above 0.001.

Amplified TCR beta CDR3 regions derived from RNA transcripts. The TCR CDR3 first-round RT-PCR relied on the HTBI primer set. One entry per CDR3 protein results from TCRdb running MiXCR on the multiplex PCR reads. Of approximately 350,000 distinct CDR3 sequences listed, over 12% are singletons. With 2 bases clipped from V and 3 bases from J, the junction kept 13 bases outside the gene matches. Germline values: CDR1 LGHDT, CDR2 YNNKEL (reference sequence). The CDR3 is 18 residues long. This clonotype has a count of ten or more. The antigen remains undetermined. This TCR came from a woman in her fifties or sixties with Graves' ophthalmopathy. This sequence joins TRBV3-1 and TRBJ2-3; TRBD2 matches 8 bases. The sample taken for sequencing was blood. The CDR3 loop is CASSQTSSGSLKTDTQYF. CDR3 coding DNA: TGTGCCAGCAGCCAAACTTCTAGCGGGTCCCTCAAGACAGATACGCAGTATTTT.